This T cell receptor (beta chain) was profiled in a study of cytomegalovirus exposure and HLA in healthy donors. Use of 60 Vbeta and 13 Jbeta primers characterized the PCR. Produced via immunoSEQ multiplex PCR; TCRdb's table is partial and in-frame only. The data include fewer than 100,000 clones; the top ten clones carry 3.8%. CDR3 length equals 14 residues. With 0 bases removed from V and 6 bases from J, the gap between germline ends came to 10 bases. CDR1 and CDR2 (germline): SGHDN, FVKESK. This receptor was identified in a man aged 18 to 35 in good health and CMV-seropositive. Sequences were obtained from PBMCs. This chain links TRBV14 with TRBJ2-3; no definite D call. The DNA for the CDR3 is TGTGCCAGCAGCCAAGAAGCCTTCGGGGATACGCAGTATTTT. This gives the protein CASSQEAFGDTQYF.